The entry below describes one T cell receptor beta chain. This sample is drawn from a study of blood T cell repertoires in COVID-19. Study-wide context: Material from acute and convalescent COVID-19 was sourced from the United States, Italy and Spain.

The CDR3 runs to 12 residues. The V gene's germline CDR1 is SGHRS and CDR2 YFSETQ. The trim removed 4 bases at V and 5 bases at J, leaving 2 bases unmatched. Data came from immunoSEQ multiplex PCR; TCRdb stores just in-frame clones and leaves some out. This sample has approximately 200,000 clones, with 80% to 85% found just once. Material: peripheral blood. This receptor was identified in a woman of 80 years or more with COVID-19, enrolled during active disease. The chain carries TRBV5-1 and TRBJ1-1; the match to TRBD1 covers 7 bases. CDR3 amino acids: CASSRQGTEAFF. CDR3 nucleotide sequence: TGCGCCAGCAGCAGACAGGGAACTGAAGCTTTCTTT.